The clone carrying this T cell receptor beta chain was seen a few times. A single heparinised draw of about 100 mL on average was taken per donor. Since all of the isolated RNA was reverse transcribed, expressed TCRB transcripts were what got sequenced. Only in-frame clones appear in the TCRdb table, and some are missing; sequencing was by immunoSEQ multiplex PCR. The table includes hundreds of thousands of clones, roughly 9.6% detected once. The CDR3 has 12 amino acids. Germline CDR1 reads SGHNT; CDR2 reads YYREEE (reference sequence). The V end lost 4 bases, the J end lost 7 bases, and 11 bases lay between the germline ends. The source of the sample is a study of beta chain features in type 1 diabetes.

J is TRBJ1-1 and V is TRBV5-4; perhaps TRBD1 as D (5 bases). This receptor was obtained from a woman aged 18-29 years in good health. The sample comprised naive CD4+ T cells from blood. CDR3 residues: CASSVQANEAFF. The CDR3, as DNA: TGTGCCAGCAGCGTACAGGCGAATGAAGCTTTCTTT.